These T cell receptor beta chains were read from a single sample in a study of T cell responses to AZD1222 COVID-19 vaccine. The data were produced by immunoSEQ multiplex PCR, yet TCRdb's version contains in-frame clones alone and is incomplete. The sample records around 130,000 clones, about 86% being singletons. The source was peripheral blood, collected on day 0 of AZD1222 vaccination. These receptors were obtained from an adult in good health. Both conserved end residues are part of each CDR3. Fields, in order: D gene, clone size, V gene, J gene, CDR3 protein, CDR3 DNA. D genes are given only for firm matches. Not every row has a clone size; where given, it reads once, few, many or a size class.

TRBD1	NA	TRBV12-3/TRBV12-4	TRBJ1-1	CASNPGTGWRAFF	TGTGCCAGCAACCCCGGGACAGGGTGGAGAGCTTTCTTT
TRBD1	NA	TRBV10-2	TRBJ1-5	CASSEWTGQGDQPQHF	TGCGCCAGCAGTGAGTGGACAGGCCAAGGGGATCAGCCCCAGCATTTT
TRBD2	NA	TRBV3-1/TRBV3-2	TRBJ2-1	CASSQGTSNRNEQFF	TGTGCCAGCAGCCAGGGGACTAGCAATAGGAATGAGCAGTTCTTC
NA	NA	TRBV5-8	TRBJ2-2	CASSFSKASRTGELFF	TGTGCCAGCAGCTTCTCGAAGGCTAGCCGGACCGGGGAGCTGTTTTTT
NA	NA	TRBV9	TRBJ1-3	CASSVEVRATGNTIYF	TGTGCCAGCAGCGTAGAAGTCAGGGCTACTGGAAACACCATATATTTT
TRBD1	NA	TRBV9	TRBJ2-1	CASSPWGTGMEQFF	TGTGCCAGCAGCCCGTGGGGGACAGGTATGGAGCAGTTCTTC
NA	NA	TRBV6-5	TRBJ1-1	CASSYSLYTEAFF	TGTGCCAGCAGTTACTCACTGTACACTGAAGCTTTCTTT
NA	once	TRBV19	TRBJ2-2	CASSNGRVNTGELFF	TGTGCCAGTAGTAATGGGCGGGTGAACACCGGGGAGCTGTTTTTT
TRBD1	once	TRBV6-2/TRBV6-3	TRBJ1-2	CASSKDRGRGYGYTF	TGTGCCAGCAGTAAGGACAGGGGGCGCGGCTATGGCTACACCTTC
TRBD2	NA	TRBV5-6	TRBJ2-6	CASSQRLAGGPGANVLTF	TGTGCCAGCAGCCAACGACTAGCGGGGGGGCCTGGGGCCAACGTCCTGACTTTC
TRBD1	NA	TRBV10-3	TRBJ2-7	CAISGVRTGLQPYEQYF	TGTGCCATCAGTGGGGTCAGGACAGGGTTACAACCCTACGAGCAGTACTTC
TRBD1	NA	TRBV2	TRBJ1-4	CASSSTGPDEKLFF	TGTGCCAGCAGTTCGACAGGGCCAGATGAAAAACTGTTTTTT
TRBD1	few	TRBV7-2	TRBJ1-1	CASSLLGTGPDEAFF	TGTGCCAGCAGCTTGTTGGGGACAGGGCCCGATGAAGCTTTCTTT
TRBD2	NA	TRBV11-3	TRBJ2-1	CATSEAGGTEEQFF	TGTGCCACAAGTGAAGCGGGAGGGACAGAGGAGCAGTTCTTC
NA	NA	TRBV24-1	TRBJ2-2	CATSEVLAGELFF	TGTGCCACCAGTGAAGTGTTAGCCGGGGAGCTGTTTTTT
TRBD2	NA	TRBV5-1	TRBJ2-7	CASSLILAGGPYEQYF	TGCGCCAGCAGCCTGATACTAGCGGGAGGTCCCTACGAGCAGTACTTC
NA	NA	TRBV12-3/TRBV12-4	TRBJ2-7	CASSFEGLVEQYF	TGTGCCAGCAGTTTCGAGGGTTTAGTCGAGCAGTACTTC